Here is one T cell receptor (beta chain) with its context. A second PCR, run for about 7 to 11 cycles, used a sample-barcoded 5' primer plus a J-beta primer mix. TCRdb re-called the 5' RACE reads through MiXCR, storing one row per CDR3 protein. The repertoire holds under 750,000 distinct CDR3 sequences, with about 45% as singletons. These data originate in a study of blood T cells in healthy people across ages. The sequencing input was blood. This clonotype was sampled from an elderly man in good health.

CDR3 sequence reads: CSASTATGANVLTF. The CDR3 nucleotides are TGCAGTGCTAGCACGGCCACTGGGGCCAACGTCCTGACTTTC. The chain recombines TRBV20-1 with TRBJ2-6; D is unresolved. The CDR3 loop spans 14 amino acids. Germline CDR1 is DFQATT and CDR2 is SNEGSKA (reference sequence). Between the trimmed V and J ends, which lost 3 bases and 2 bases, there was a span of 8 bases.